The 28 T cell receptor delta chains below come from one sample, sequenced in a study of gamma-delta T cells after stem cell transplantation. TCRdb re-identified clones in the RT-PCR reads via CATT. The sample yields approximately 4,200 delta-chain clones, 1.5% to 2.5% seen once. The specimen was gamma-delta T cells. These receptors all stem from a human donor. It is not recorded whose cells these are; they may come from a transplant donor.

In this sample, this clone turned up a few times. CDR3: CACDTVGLGDFNTDKLIF. As DNA, the CDR3 is TGTGCCTGTGACACCGTTGGGCTGGGGGACTTCAACACCGATAAACTCATCTTT. This chain uses TRDV2 with TRDJ1; TRDD3 matches 8 bases. This CDR3 contains 18 residues. After removal of 0 bases from V and 0 bases from J, the junction contained 11 bases not matched to a gene. Germline V gene lookup returns CDR1 GEAIGNYY and CDR2 EKD.

In this sample, this clone turned up a few times. Given a far larger clone just one base away, this is likely a sequencing read error. Other DNA sequences in this sample translate to the same CDR3. The chain links TRDV2 to TRDJ1; 9 bases line up with TRDD3. Germline V CDR1 and CDR2: GEAIGNYY, EKD. The CDR3 is made up of 15 amino acids. The CDR3 sequence is CACDTLLGDTDKLIF. CDR3 sequence (DNA): TGTGCCTGTGACACTCTACTGGGGGACACCGATAAGCTCATCTTT.

The sample holds many counts of this clone. This probably arose from a read error, given a far larger clone one base away. This sample also contains other DNA sequences that code for the same CDR3. The rearrangement links TRDV2 to TRDJ1; tentatively, D is TRDD3 (6 bases). Looked up from germline, CDR1 is GEAIGNYY and CDR2 is EKD. Trimming cost V 1 base and J 1 base, with 15 bases left between them. This CDR3 has 16 amino acids. CDR3 DNA: TGTGCCTGTGACACAATGGCCGGGGGACCCACCGATAAACTCATCTTT. This gives the protein CACDTMAGGPTDKLIF.

Notes on this clone: The TCRdb record carries a much larger clone's protein, which differs from this DNA's translation at residue 8; a read error is the likely cause, and the protein listed here is the DNA translation. The chain is built from TRDV2 and TRDJ1; D uncertain. CDR3 length: 13 amino acids. The V end lost 3 bases, the J end lost 2 bases, and 9 bases lay between the germline ends. Germline V lookup: CDR1 GEAIGNYY, CDR2 EKD. In DNA, the CDR3 is TGTGCCTGTGACGCCATCTCAACCGATAAACTCATCTTT. Translation: CACDAISTDKLIF.

This clone was counted a few times. The rearrangement links TRDV2 to TRDJ1, with D uncertain. Trimming shortened V by 1 base and J by 0 bases, and 8 bases separated the two germline ends. There are 14 residues in the CDR3. Germline values: CDR1 GEAIGNYY, CDR2 EKD. CDR3 amino acids: CACDTVRYTDKLIF. The CDR3 region has the DNA TGTGCCTGTGACACTGTCCGGTACACCGATAAACTCATCTTT.

J is TRDJ1 and V is TRDV2; 10 nucleotides line up with TRDD3. V dropped 1 base and J dropped 9; count of bases not matched to a gene: 19. This CDR3 region has 18 residues. Per germline, CDR1 GEAIGNYY and CDR2 EKD. This CDR3 reads CACDTVYGGDTKNRELIF. Here the CDR3 DNA reads TGTGCCTGTGACACGGTCTATGGGGGGGATACGAAGAACAGGGAACTCATCTTT.

This clone was found a few times. The chain is built from TRDV2 and TRDJ1; 8 nucleotides match TRDD3. Germline assignment: CDR1 GEAIGNYY and CDR2 EKD. The CDR3 totals 18 residues. V was pared by 0 bases and J by 1 base, with 12 bases of the junction left unmatched. The CDR3 is CACDTVAILGVATDKLIF. The CDR3 nucleotides read TGTGCCTGTGACACCGTGGCTATACTGGGGGTCGCCACCGATAAACTCATCTTT.

Points on this clone: TCRdb's entry gives the protein of a much larger clone, which mismatches this DNA's translation at residue 5, likely from a read error; the protein reported here is translated from the DNA. The chain couples TRDV2 to TRDJ1; 13 bases fit TRDD3. The germline V gene has CDR1 GEAIGNYY and CDR2 EKD. This CDR3 region has 16 residues. J lost 11 bases, V lost 3 bases, and 14 bases had no gene match. Here the CDR3 DNA reads TGTGCCTGTGACGAGTTACTGGGGGATACGGCGGCAGGGCTCATCTTT. Translating gives CACDELLGDTAAGLIF.

This clone showed up just a few times. A far bigger clonotype differs at one base, so this is likely a read error. The chain links TRDV2 to TRDJ1; either TRDD2 or TRDD3 may supply D (5 bases each). The CDR3 spans 22 residues. Germline CDR1 GEAIGNYY, CDR2 EKD. The CDR3 DNA reads TGTGCCTGTGACCCGCTTCCAAATCTGCTGGGTCGAACCCTTGGGAACACCAATAAACTCATCTTT. Its translation is CACDPLPNLLGRTLGNTNKLIF.

This clone was found a few times. TCRdb lists the protein of a much larger clone for this DNA, which differs at residue 7, so this is likely a read error; the protein given here is translated from the DNA itself. V usage is TRDV2 and J usage is TRDJ1; 8 bases match TRDD3. Germline CDR1 reads GEAIGNYY; CDR2 reads EKD. The CDR3 extends over 18 amino acids. V gave up 2 bases and J gave up 0 bases; unmatched junction bases: 13. The CDR3 loop reads CACDILNLGYEYTDKLIF. CDR3 in DNA: TGTGCCTGTGACATCTTGAATCTGGGATACGAGTACACCGATAAACTCATCTTT.

In its sample, this clone was seen a few times. The CDR3 region is CACDVLGDKGDKLIF. The CDR3, as DNA: TGTGCCTGTGACGTACTGGGGGATAAGGGCGATAAACTCATCTTT. The chain carries TRDV2 and TRDJ1; TRDD3 aligns across 11 bases. V shed 3 bases and J 4 bases; nucleotides not matched to a gene: 6. Germline values: CDR1 GEAIGNYY, CDR2 EKD. This CDR3 has 15 amino acids.

This clone came up a few times. This likely traces to a read error, being one base from a far larger clone. Other nucleotide sequences from this sample produce the same CDR3. The chain uses TRDV2 and TRDJ1, with 11 bases that match TRDD3. From germline, CDR1 is GEAIGNYY and CDR2 EKD. CDR3 length: 25 amino acids. V shed 0 bases, J shed 2 bases, and the junction held 31 bases outside the gene matches. The CDR3 region is CACDTLNPPILGDKGPDRMTDKLIF. CDR3 nucleotide sequence: TGTGCCTGTGACACCTTAAATCCTCCCATACTGGGGGATAAGGGGCCAGACCGTATGACCGATAAACTCATCTTT.

This clone occurred a few times. A much larger clone is a single base away; this may be a read error. V usage is TRDV2 and J usage is TRDJ1; perhaps TRDD3 as D (5 bases). Trimming cost V 0 bases and J 4 bases, with 11 bases left between them. Looked up from germline, CDR1 is GEAIGNYY and CDR2 is EKD. CDR3 length equals 14 residues. CDR3 DNA: TGTGCCTGTGACACCGTCCAGGGGGGCGATAAACTCATCTTT. It specifies CACDTVQGGDKLIF.

Details on this clone: For this DNA, TCRdb reports the protein of a much larger clone, which diverges at residue 12, most likely from a read error; the protein presented here is translated directly from the DNA. Different DNA sequences within this sample yield the same CDR3. This rearrangement joins TRDV2 to TRDJ1; 12 bases fit TRDD3. Germline-derived CDR1 and CDR2 are GEAIGNYY and EKD. The ends lost 0 bases at V and 2 bases at J; junction bases unmatched: 9. The CDR3 runs 18 residues. The CDR3 DNA follows: TGTGCCTGTGACACCGTTTCGACTGGGGGATACAATACCGATAAACTCATCTTT. Translation gives CACDTVSTGGYNTDKLIF.

A remark on this clone: A read error is likely here: a far larger clone is one base away. Other DNA sequences in the same sample also yield this CDR3. The CDR3 sequence: CACDILLRGTTDKLIF. The CDR3 coding sequence is TGTGCCTGCGACATCTTACTCAGGGGAACCACCGATAAACTCATCTTT. This chain connects TRDV2 to TRDJ1, with a weak D call TRDD3 (5 bases). Germline CDR1 reads GEAIGNYY; CDR2 reads EKD. The CDR3 spans 16 residues.

This clone was picked up a small number of times. This rearrangement joins TRDV2 to TRDJ1, with 10 bases aligning to TRDD3. With V trimmed by 2 bases and J by 0 bases, 29 bases remained unmatched. From germline, CDR1 is GEAIGNYY and CDR2 EKD. This CDR3 contains 24 residues. The CDR3 DNA sequence: TGTGCCTGTGACAGCCTCCTGGGGGATAGGGGGGGGATACTCGGCCCCGGGTACACCGATAAACTCATCTTT. Its protein product is CACDSLLGDRGGILGPGYTDKLIF.

This clone was observed a few times. The V gene is TRDV2, the J gene TRDJ1; TRDD3 is a possible D gene (5 bases). CDR1 GEAIGNYY and CDR2 EKD come from the germline V gene. This CDR3 is built from 20 residues. V lost 3 bases to trimming and J lost 3 bases, with 31 bases between them. The CDR3 here is CACDSLGRASLGAQPDKLIF. Written as DNA, the CDR3 is TGTGCCTGTGACTCCCTAGGGCGGGCGTCCCTTGGGGCCCAGCCCGATAAACTCATCTTT.

A word on this clone: TCRdb pairs this DNA with a much larger clone's protein that differs at residue 11, likely a read error; the protein shown was translated from the DNA. The genes are TRDV2 and TRDJ1; D may be TRDD3 (6 bases). CDR3 size: 15 residues. Trimming took off 0 bases at V and 7 bases at J, with 17 bases between the two ends. Looked up from germline, CDR1 is GEAIGNYY and CDR2 is EKD. The CDR3: CACDTLSGGRGKLIF. The CDR3 DNA sequence: TGTGCCTGTGACACCCTTAGTGGGGGGCGCGGTAAACTCATCTTT.

Note on this clone: The protein that TCRdb holds for this DNA derives from a much larger clone and differs from the translated DNA at residue 3, which likely indicates a read error; the protein shown here is translated from the DNA. The chain uses TRDV2 and TRDJ1; TRDD3 matches 9 bases. The CDR3 extends over 21 amino acids. Per the germline V gene, CDR1 is GEAIGNYY and CDR2 is EKD. In DNA, the CDR3 is TGTGCCCGTGACACTGGGGGACTCAGGGTGGGGGAAGATGCTAACACCGATAAACTCATCTTT. This translates into CARDTGGLRVGEDANTDKLIF.

This clone appeared a few times. This likely came from a read error, as a far larger clone is one base away. For the CDR3, the DNA is TGTGCCTGTGACACGGTCTATGGGGGGGATACGCGGGGGGCCACCGATGAACTCATCTTT. The encoded protein is CACDTVYGGDTRGATDELIF. The V call is TRDV2, the J call TRDJ1; 10 positions agree with TRDD3. Germline V gives CDR1 GEAIGNYY, CDR2 EKD. The CDR3 consists of 20 residues.

In its sample, this clone was seen a few times. A far larger clone is only one base removed, so a read error is likely. The V call is TRDV2, the J call TRDJ1, with 8 bases fitting TRDD3. With V trimmed by 3 bases and J by 2 bases, 10 bases remained unmatched. This CDR3 has 16 residues. The V gene's germline CDR1 is GEAIGNYY and CDR2 EKD. The CDR3 DNA reads as TGTGCCTGTGACCCTCTCTCAATGGGGGATACCGATAAACTCATCTTT. This sequence encodes CACDPLSMGDTDKLIF.

About this clone itself: TCRdb records a much larger clone's protein for this DNA, with a difference at residue 12 that likely arises from a read error; the protein given is the translation of the DNA. The chain employs TRDV2 and TRDJ1; 9 positions match TRDD3. Germline V gene sequence: CDR1 GEAIGNYY, CDR2 EKD. The CDR3 consists of 18 residues. V shed 0 bases and J 2 bases; nucleotides not matched to a gene: 12. CDR3 DNA: TGTGCCTGTGACACCGTCGACAAAACTGGGGGACTTACCGATAAACTCATCTTT. Protein sequence: CACDTVDKTGGLTDKLIF.

In the case of this clone: The protein TCRdb lists belongs to a much larger clone and differs from this DNA's translation at residue 19, which points to a read error; the protein shown is made from the DNA. V gene TRDV2 combines with J gene TRDJ3, with D possibly TRDD3 on 6 matching bases. The CDR3 contains 21 residues. CDR1 GEAIGNYY and CDR2 EKD come from the germline V gene. The CDR3 bases are TGTGCCTGTGACACCGCGGAGAGAGGGAGGGATAACCCCTGGGACACCCGACAGACGTTTTTC. It codes for CACDTAERGRDNPWDTRQTFF.

This clone was seen more than once but under ten times. Here the CDR3 DNA reads TGTGCCTGTGACAGCCTCCTGGGGGATCCTTACACCGATAAACTCATCTTT. This sequence encodes CACDSLLGDPYTDKLIF. The genes are TRDV2 and TRDJ1, with 9 bases fitting TRDD3. The junction had 9 bases not matched to a gene; V was cut back by 2 bases and J by 0 bases. CDR1 is GEAIGNYY and CDR2 is EKD in the germline V gene. The length of the CDR3 is 17 residues.

In regard to this clone: The protein in TCRdb stems from a much larger clone and differs at residue 11 from this DNA's translation, likely a read error; here the protein is translated from the DNA. V usage is TRDV2 and J usage is TRDJ1; 10 bases map to TRDD3. Germline-derived CDR1 and CDR2 are GEAIGNYY and EKD. The length of the CDR3 is 15 residues. V was clipped by 0 bases and J by 8 bases; unmatched bases: 8. The CDR3 region is CACDTLGDNTPKLIF. Written as DNA, the CDR3 is TGTGCCTGTGACACCCTGGGGGATAATACCCCCAAACTCATCTTT.

In the case of this clone: A read error may explain this, as a much larger clone is one base away. Other DNA sequences from this sample encode an identical CDR3 as well. V is TRDV2 and J is TRDJ1; TRDD3 aligns across 7 bases. The V gene's germline CDR1 is GEAIGNYY and CDR2 EKD. This CDR3 region has 19 residues. DNA of the CDR3: TGTGCCTGTGACCCTTTACTCGTACTGGGGAACAAGTACACCGATAAACTCATCTTC. Protein sequence: CACDPLLVLGNKYTDKLIF.

In this sample, this clone turned up a few times. The protein given by TCRdb reflects a much larger clone and differs at residue 4 from this DNA's translation, likely from a read error; the protein shown is the DNA's translation. The V gene is TRDV2, the J gene TRDJ1; 13 bases fit TRDD3. Germline-derived CDR1 and CDR2 are GEAIGNYY and EKD. The CDR3 spans 19 residues. Here the CDR3 reads CACGTLLGDTLPSGDKLIF. The CDR3 DNA follows: TGTGCCTGTGGCACCCTACTGGGGGATACGCTTCCCTCCGGGGATAAACTCATCTTT.

Remarks on this clone: A far larger clone is one nucleotide away, so this likely arose from a read error. The same CDR3 also results from other DNA sequences found in this sample. The chain carries TRDV2 and TRDJ1; 12 bases fit TRDD3. Germline lookup yields CDR1 GEAIGNYY and CDR2 EKD. V lost 3 bases, J lost 0 bases, and 10 bases stayed unmatched. The CDR3 has 18 amino acids. This chain's CDR3 is CACDAVLGDTRDTDKLIF. The CDR3 DNA sequence: TGTGCCTGTGACGCCGTGCTGGGGGATACGCGGGACACCGATAAACTCATCTTT.